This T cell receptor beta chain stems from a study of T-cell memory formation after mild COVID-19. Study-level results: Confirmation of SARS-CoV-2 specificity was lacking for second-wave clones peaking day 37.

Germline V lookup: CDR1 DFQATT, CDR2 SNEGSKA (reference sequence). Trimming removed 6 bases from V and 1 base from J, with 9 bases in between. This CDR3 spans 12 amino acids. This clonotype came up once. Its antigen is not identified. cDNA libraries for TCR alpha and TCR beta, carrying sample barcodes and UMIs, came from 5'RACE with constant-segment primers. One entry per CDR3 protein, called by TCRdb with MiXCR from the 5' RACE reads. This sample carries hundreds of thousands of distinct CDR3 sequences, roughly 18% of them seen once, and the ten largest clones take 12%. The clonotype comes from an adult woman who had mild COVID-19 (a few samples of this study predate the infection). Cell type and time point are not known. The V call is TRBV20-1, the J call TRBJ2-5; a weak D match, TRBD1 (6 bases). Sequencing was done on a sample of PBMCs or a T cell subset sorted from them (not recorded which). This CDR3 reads CSAMTGQETQYF. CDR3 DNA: TGCAGTGCCATGACAGGCCAAGAGACCCAGTACTTC.